This TCR beta chain was documented in a study of blood T cell repertoires in COVID-19. In germline, CDR1 is KGHSH, CDR2 LQKENI. The CDR3 consists of 14 residues. Trimming pared 5 bases from V and 10 bases from J, leaving 17 bases between. Data came from immunoSEQ multiplex PCR; TCRdb stores just in-frame clones and leaves some out. This table holds approximately 250,000 clones, 85% to 90% found once. J is TRBJ1-4 and V is TRBV18; a weak D match, TRBD1 (6 bases). The receptor comes from a woman aged 30 to 39 with acute COVID-19. The sample taken for sequencing was PBMCs or T cells enriched from blood (not recorded which). CDR3 DNA: TGTGCCAGCTCATCACAGGGAGACGGAAGAAAACTGTTTTTT. Translating it yields CASSSQGDGRKLFF.